This T cell receptor beta chain was observed in a study of human T cells and chemical hapten exposure. V lost 5 bases to trimming and J lost 10 bases, with 15 bases between them. Germline-derived CDR1 and CDR2 are MNHEY and SMNVEV (reference sequence). This CDR3 region has 13 residues. The sample's time point: patch test 1, 2 weeks after DPC sensitization. Treatment given: therapeutic diphenylcyclopropenone sensitization with weekly scalp DPC. TCRdb used MiXCR to reprocess the RACE reads, holding one entry per CDR3 protein. The table shows fewer than 400,000 distinct CDR3 sequences, with 5.5% to 8% occurring only once. General study results and limits: It was expanded TCRs that formed significantly more large CDR3 similarity clusters than controls did.

This clonotype was recorded a few times. Its specificity is unknown. Sequencing was performed on whole blood, taken in connection with sensitization to the hapten diphenylcyclopropenone (DPC). The chain uses TRBV27 and TRBJ2-1; D uncertain. This TCR derives from a woman aged 18-35 years with alopecia areata. Some clones in this sample may be carry-over from other donors' samples. The CDR3 DNA sequence: TGTGCCAGCAGTCTTATCGTCAGTGGGGAGCAGTTCTTC. Its protein is CASSLIVSGEQFF.